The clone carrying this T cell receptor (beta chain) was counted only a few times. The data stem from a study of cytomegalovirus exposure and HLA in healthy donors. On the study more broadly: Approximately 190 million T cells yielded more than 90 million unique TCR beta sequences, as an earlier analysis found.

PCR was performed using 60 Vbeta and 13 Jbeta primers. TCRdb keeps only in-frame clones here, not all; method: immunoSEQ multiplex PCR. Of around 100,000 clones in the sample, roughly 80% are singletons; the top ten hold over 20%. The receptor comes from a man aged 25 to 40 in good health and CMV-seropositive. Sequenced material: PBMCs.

The chain's CDR3 is CASSLDTGASYGYTF. The CDR3 DNA is TGCGCCAGCAGCTTGGATACAGGCGCTTCTTATGGCTACACCTTC. This chain uses TRBV5-1 with TRBJ1-2; tentative D call: TRBD1 (5 bases). Germline CDR1 and CDR2: SGHRS and YFSETQ. V lost 0 bases and J lost 5, with 14 bases in between. The CDR3 extends over 15 amino acids.